The 10 T cell receptor beta chains presented below share a single source sample, sequenced in a study of cytomegalovirus exposure and HLA in healthy donors. PCR amplification relied on 60 Vbeta primers (plus 13 Jbeta primers). Sequencing was performed with immunoSEQ multiplex PCR; in TCRdb, only in-frame clones are kept and a portion is missing. The sample lists about 230,000 clones, just over 75% occurring once. The sample comprised PBMCs. The receptors here all came from a woman aged 60-75 years in good health and CMV-seropositive.

This rearrangement joins TRBV28 to TRBJ1-5; D remains unclear. The CDR3 is 12 amino acids. Trimming took 9 bases from V and 4 from J, leaving 10 bases between them. The V gene's germline CDR1 is MDHEN and CDR2 SYDVKM. The CDR3 region has the DNA TGTGCCAGTTCAAGAGGGAATCAGCCCCAGCATTTT. Translating gives CASSRGNQPQHF.

J is TRBJ2-3 and V is TRBV5-8; TRBD1 matches at 10 bases. From germline, CDR1 is SGHTS and CDR2 YDEGEE. The CDR3 is 16 amino acids. V lost 3 bases and J lost 2; bases outside the gene matches: 6. Here the CDR3 reads CASSSGTGVFTDTQYF. The CDR3 DNA sequence: TGTGCCAGCAGCTCTGGGACAGGGGTCTTCACAGATACGCAGTATTTT.

This clone was counted once. This sequence joins TRBV9 and TRBJ2-3; 10 bases align to TRBD1. The V gene end was trimmed by 0 bases and the J gene end by 3 bases; junction bases not matched to a gene: 4. The germline gives CDR1 SGDLS, CDR2 YYNGEE. The CDR3 extends over 16 amino acids. The CDR3 spells CASSVAPGQGTDTQYF. The CDR3 coding sequence is TGTGCCAGCAGCGTAGCTCCGGGACAGGGGACAGATACGCAGTATTTT.

The chain couples TRBV19 to TRBJ1-6; 7 nucleotides align to TRBD1. The ends lost 5 bases at V and 9 bases at J; junction bases unmatched: 13. This CDR3 is built from 16 residues. Per the germline V gene, CDR1 is LNHDA and CDR2 is SQIVND (reference sequence). CDR3 in DNA: TGTGCCAGTAGTGAGAGGGGGCCGCTTCCATCTTCACCCCTCCACTTT. As protein: CASSERGPLPSSPLHF. Supplemented by reference TRBV19 and TRBJ1-6, the full variable domain reads DGGITQSPKYLFRKEGQNVTLSCEQNLNHDAMYWYRQDPGQGLRLIYYSQIVNDFQKGDIAEGYSVSREKKESFPLTVTSAQKNPTAFYLCASSERGPLPSSPLHFGNGTRLTVT.

V is TRBV6-1 and J is TRBJ2-3; 12 nucleotides align to TRBD2. Germline V gene sequence: CDR1 MNHNS, CDR2 SASEGT. There are 16 residues in the CDR3. With 4 bases clipped from V and 6 bases from J, the junction kept 8 bases outside the gene matches. The CDR3 DNA sequence: TGTGCCAGCAGTGGGCCTAGCGGGAGGGCCTGGGATACGCAGTATTTT. It encodes CASSGPSGRAWDTQYF.

The V gene is TRBV18, the J gene TRBJ1-5; no clear D gene. Germline CDR1 KGHSH, CDR2 LQKENI. Trimming cost V 5 bases and J 3 bases, with 11 bases left between them. This CDR3 comprises 14 residues. The CDR3 DNA follows: TGTGCCAGCTCAAGCGGGAGGAACAATCAGCCCCAGCATTTT. Translating it yields CASSSGRNNQPQHF.

The chain is built from TRBV18 and TRBJ1-1; TRBD1 might be the D (5 bases). There are 14 residues in the CDR3. With 3 bases removed from V and 0 bases from J, the gap between germline ends came to 8 bases. Germline V gives CDR1 KGHSH, CDR2 LQKENI. The CDR3 loop reads CASSPQQVNTEAFF. DNA for the CDR3: TGTGCCAGCTCACCTCAACAGGTGAACACTGAAGCTTTCTTT.

This clone was seen once. The genes are TRBV7-2 and TRBJ2-7; TRBD2 might be the D (6 bases). Germline values: CDR1 SGHTA, CDR2 FQGNSA. The CDR3 loop spans 15 amino acids. Trimming took off 3 bases at V and 1 base at J, with 13 bases between the two ends. CDR3 sequence: CASSFLAGPSYEQYF. The CDR3 DNA follows: TGTGCCAGCAGCTTCCTCGCGGGACCTTCCTACGAGCAGTACTTC.

In this sample, this clone turned up a few times. The chain employs TRBV29-1 and TRBJ2-7, with D perhaps TRBD1 (5 bases). This CDR3 is built from 13 residues. V was trimmed by 4 bases and J by 3 bases, leaving 13 bases between them. The V gene's germline CDR1 is SQVTM and CDR2 ANQGSEA. The CDR3 nucleotides are TGCAGCGTTGTCGGACAAGAATTCTACGAGCAGTACTTC. It translates to CSVVGQEFYEQYF.

The chain links TRBV2 to TRBJ2-7, with D possibly matching TRBD2 (6 bases). Germline CDR1 reads SNHLY; CDR2 reads FYNNEI. V was shortened by 3 bases and J by 0 bases, with 9 bases between the two germline ends. The CDR3 is 14 residues long. This chain's CDR3 is CASSDQGLSYEQYF. CDR3 nucleotides: TGTGCCAGCAGTGACCAGGGACTCTCCTACGAGCAGTACTTC.